Below, one TCR beta chain is given with its context. CDR1 SGHTA and CDR2 FQGTGA come from the germline V gene. V was cut by 4 bases and J by 2 bases, with 11 bases left in between. The CDR3 extends over 14 amino acids. The entry originates in a study of blood T cell repertoires in COVID-19. Sequenced by immunoSEQ multiplex PCR; TCRdb stores in-frame clones only, minus some. The table lists 42,000 or so clones, roughly 93% of them singletons. This TCR was recovered from a man in his fifties or sixties with active COVID-19. The chain links TRBV7-3 to TRBJ2-5, with D perhaps matching TRBD1 (6 bases). What was sequenced was peripheral blood. CDR3 sequence: CASSSAGVQETQYF. Here the CDR3 DNA reads TGTGCCAGCAGCTCCGCAGGGGTACAAGAGACCCAGTACTTC.